This TCR beta chain originates from a study of identical twins. This clonotype was recorded a few times. A junction end diverges from the germline sequence, so it may reflect a read error. Germline V lookup: CDR1 SGHVS, CDR2 FNYEAQ. CDR3 length: 15 amino acids. Using its own MiXCR run on the 5' RACE reads, TCRdb lists one record per CDR3 protein. The table shows hundreds of thousands of distinct CDR3 sequences, with around 20% occurring only once. The same data also went into a second study, on yellow fever vaccine responses in identical twins.

Sequenced: CD4+ T cells sorted from blood. The V call is TRBV7-6, the J call TRBJ2-3; no reliable D call. The TCR comes from a woman aged 18-29 years in good health. This CDR3 is CASTLGIGYTDTQYF. CDR3 sequence (DNA): TGTGCCAGCACCTTAGGGATAGGTTACACAGATACGCAGTATTTT.